Following are 19 T cell receptor beta chains from one sample sequenced in a study of T-cell memory formation after mild COVID-19. A single record per CDR3 protein comes from TCRdb applying MiXCR to the 5' RACE reads. The table shows around 340,000 distinct CDR3 sequences, with around a fifth occurring only once. Sequences were obtained from PBMCs or a T cell subset sorted from them (not recorded which). These receptors were collected from an adult woman who had mild COVID-19 (a few samples of this study predate the infection). Cell type and time point are not known.

This clonotype has a handful of counts. The chain couples TRBV11-3 to TRBJ2-1, with TRBD1 identical over 11 bases. The junction had 13 bases not matched to a gene; V was cut back by 4 bases and J by 8 bases. CDR3 length equals 17 residues. CDR1 SGHNT and CDR2 YENEEA come from the germline V gene. This chain's CDR3 is CASSSYPPGQGGDEQFF. CDR3 nucleotides: TGTGCCAGCAGCTCCTATCCGCCGGGACAGGGGGGCGATGAGCAGTTCTTC.

The V and J genes are TRBV29-1 and TRBJ2-7, with 11 bases fitting TRBD2. CDR1 SQVTM and CDR2 ANQGSEA come from the germline V gene. V shed 3 bases and J 2 bases; nucleotides not matched to a gene: 3. This CDR3 has 14 amino acids. The CDR3 nucleotides are TGCAGCGTTGATAGCGGGAGGGCTCCCTACGAGCAGTACTTC. Translating gives CSVDSGRAPYEQYF.

This clonotype came up a few times. This chain uses TRBV12-3 or TRBV12-4 with TRBJ2-1; the D gene could be TRBD1 or TRBD2 (5 bases each). This CDR3 region has 15 residues. Trimming removed 2 bases at V and 6 bases at J, with 14 bases between. This CDR3 is CASSLSQGVRNEQFF. As DNA, the CDR3 is TGTGCCAGCAGTTTAAGTCAGGGAGTCCGCAATGAGCAGTTCTTC.

This clonotype was counted only a few times. The CDR3 is CASSESWSIYTGELFF. The CDR3 bases are TGTGCCAGCAGCGAGTCGTGGTCAATTTACACCGGGGAGCTGTTTTTT. The chain combines TRBV27 with TRBJ2-2; D unresolved. CDR1 MNHEY and CDR2 SMNVEV come from the germline V gene (reference sequence). This CDR3 comprises 16 residues. V shed 6 bases and J shed 3 bases, with 17 bases lying between them.

V gene TRBV6-5 combines with J gene TRBJ1-1; D perhaps matches TRBD1 (5 bases). CDR3 size: 14 residues. V dropped 6 bases and J dropped 3 bases, with 14 bases sitting between them. Germline assignment: CDR1 MNHEY and CDR2 SVGAGI. The CDR3 here is CASRGMGPHTEAFF. The DNA of the CDR3 is TGTGCCAGCAGGGGCATGGGACCGCACACTGAAGCTTTCTTT.

The chain's CDR3 is CSVKGQPANLEQYF. CDR3 coding DNA: TGCAGCGTTAAGGGACAGCCAGCTAACCTCGAGCAGTACTTC. The V and J genes are TRBV29-1 and TRBJ2-7; TRBD1 matches 7 bases. Germline V gives CDR1 SQVTM, CDR2 ANQGSEA. The CDR3 runs 14 residues. Trimming at V came to 5 bases and at J to 6 bases, leaving 13 bases not matched to a gene.

This clonotype has only a few counts. This chain connects TRBV7-9 to TRBJ2-3, with TRBD1 as a possible D gene (6 bases). CDR1 and CDR2 (germline): SEHNR, FQNEAQ (reference sequence). The CDR3 length is 15 residues. V was cut by 2 bases and J by 4 bases, with 13 bases left in between. The CDR3 sequence is CASSLRRQGSDTQYF. In DNA form, the CDR3 reads TGTGCCAGCAGCTTACGTCGGCAGGGGTCAGATACGCAGTATTTT.

The genes are TRBV5-1 and TRBJ1-2; 10 bases agree with TRBD1. The CDR3 has 15 amino acids. With V trimmed by 3 bases and J by 7 bases, 9 bases remained unmatched. The germline CDR1 and CDR2 sequences are SGHRS and YFSETQ. The CDR3 loop reads CASSSTGGGKGGYTF. The CDR3 nucleotides are TGCGCCAGCAGCTCGACAGGGGGCGGAAAAGGTGGCTACACCTTC.

This clonotype was counted a few times. The rearrangement links TRBV5-1 to TRBJ1-1; D remains ambiguous. This CDR3 region has 14 residues. Germline CDR1 and CDR2: SGHRS and YFSETQ. V lost 3 bases and J lost 3, with 12 bases in between. Written as DNA, the CDR3 is TGCGCCAGCAGCTCTACTCAGAGGGACACTGAAGCTTTCTTT. Its protein is CASSSTQRDTEAFF.

The chain carries TRBV7-3 and TRBJ2-5; the match to TRBD2 covers 12 bases. The CDR3 is made up of 16 amino acids. Germline values: CDR1 SGHTA, CDR2 FQGTGA. Germline trimming cut 5 bases from V and 2 bases from J; bases unmatched to any gene: 6. The CDR3 sequence: CASSPLAGGDQETQYF. The CDR3 nucleotides are TGTGCCAGCAGCCCGCTAGCGGGGGGGGATCAAGAGACCCAGTACTTC. The complete variable domain, with remaining parts taken from reference TRBV7-3 and TRBJ2-5, reads GAGVSQTPSNKVTEKGKYVELRCDPISGHTALYWYRQSLGQGPEFLIYFQGTGAADDSGLPNDRFFAVRPEGSVSTLKIQRTERGDSAVYLCASSPLAGGDQETQYFGPGTRLLVL.

This clonotype was counted at least ten times. The J gene is TRBJ2-7, the V gene TRBV5-1, with 9 positions matching TRBD1. CDR1 is SGHRS, CDR2 YFSETQ, per germline. J lost 5 bases, V lost 4 bases, and 10 bases had no gene match. The CDR3 has 15 amino acids. The CDR3 region is CASSTVDRGINEQYF. DNA of the CDR3: TGCGCCAGCAGCACAGTCGACAGGGGGATCAACGAGCAGTACTTC.

The rearrangement joins TRBV9 to TRBJ2-5, with no clear D. V was trimmed by 2 bases and J by 5 bases, leaving 10 bases between them. The CDR3 totals 13 residues. Germline CDR1 reads SGDLS; CDR2 reads YYNGEE. CDR3 loop: CASSVRPDETQYF. The CDR3, as DNA: TGTGCCAGCAGCGTGCGGCCGGACGAGACCCAGTACTTC.

The J gene is TRBJ2-2, the V gene TRBV11-2; 8 nucleotides align to TRBD2. Per the germline V gene, CDR1 is SGHAT and CDR2 is FQNNGV. Trimming took 7 bases from V and 7 from J; bases not matched to a gene: 8. CDR3 length: 14 amino acids. CDR3 in DNA: TGTGCCAGCAAGTTTAGCGGGGCGAGCGGGGAGCTGTTTTTT. Protein sequence: CASKFSGASGELFF.

The table lists this clonotype with a few counts. The chain has TRBV6-5 and TRBJ1-2; 7 bases line up with TRBD1. Germline V gene data show CDR1 as MNHEY and CDR2 as SVGAGI. The CDR3 is 15 residues long. The trim removed 2 bases at V and 0 bases at J, leaving 3 bases unmatched. The CDR3 is CASSYGQAANYGYTF. The DNA of the CDR3 is TGTGCCAGCAGTTACGGACAGGCAGCTAACTATGGCTACACCTTC.

This chain links TRBV6-1 with TRBJ1-2; a weak D match, TRBD1 (6 bases). CDR1 and CDR2 from the germline V gene are MNHNS and SASEGT. V lost 7 bases, J lost 7 bases, and 22 bases lay in between. The CDR3 loop spans 15 amino acids. The CDR3 sequence is CASTPLGGAGGGYTF. The CDR3 nucleotides read TGTGCCAGCACCCCCTTGGGGGGCGCGGGGGGTGGCTACACCTTC.

This sequence joins TRBV5-1 and TRBJ2-2; D might be TRBD1 (5 bases). Germline CDR1 SGHRS, CDR2 YFSETQ. The CDR3 contains 14 residues. The V end was cut by 2 bases, the J end by 5 bases, with 10 bases between. The CDR3 bases are TGCGCCAGCAGCTTTTGGCAGGGAACCGGGGAGCTGTTTTTT. Amino acid sequence: CASSFWQGTGELFF.

This clonotype has just a few counts. This chain uses TRBV12-3 or TRBV12-4 with TRBJ2-1, with 11 bases fitting TRBD2. V lost 5 bases, J lost 1 base, and 7 bases stayed unmatched. The CDR3 is 17 amino acids. The CDR3: CASSPPLAGVSYNEQFF. As DNA, the CDR3 is TGTGCCAGCAGTCCCCCACTAGCGGGAGTATCCTACAATGAGCAGTTCTTC.

This clonotype was counted at least ten times. V and J are TRBV5-5 and TRBJ2-7, with D possibly being TRBD2 (6 bases). The V gene's germline CDR1 is SGHKS and CDR2 YYEKEE (reference sequence). V was pared by 5 bases and J by 2 bases, with 14 bases between. The CDR3 is 14 residues long. The CDR3 region has the DNA TGTGCCAGCAGTCCCGGGAGTAGGACCTACGAGCAGTACTTC. Translated, it gives CASSPGSRTYEQYF.

The chain employs TRBV15 and TRBJ2-1, with 8 bases aligning to TRBD2. Germline V CDR1 and CDR2: LNHNV, YYDKDF (reference sequence). Losses at the gene ends were 5 bases for V and 5 bases for J; bases not matched to a gene: 11. The CDR3 sequence is 16 residues long. For the CDR3, the DNA is TGTGCCACCAGCGTACGAGGAAGCGGGAGAAACAATGAGCAGTTCTTC. It specifies CATSVRGSGRNNEQFF.